This record covers a single T cell receptor beta chain. Its matching antigen is unknown. The data belong to a study of cytotoxic CD8 clonotypes in ibrutinib-treated CLL. The overall study: Sequencing produced an average of around 260,000 productive templates and tens of thousands of productive rearrangements per sample. Study results and caveats: Clonality measured at baseline exceeded age-matched healthy donors, tracking circulating CD8+ T-cell counts.

Sequencing sought depths of 1 in 200,000 to 1 in 1 million T cells. Here immunoSEQ multiplex PCR was the method, and the copy in TCRdb shows in-frame clones only, minus some. The sample records almost 250,000 clones, roughly 70% being singletons. PBMCs were cryopreserved, and roughly 2.1 micrograms of genomic DNA from them went into TCR beta libraries. CDR1 is MNHEY and CDR2 is SVGAGI in the germline V gene. CDR3 size: 12 residues. J gave up 7 bases and V 2 bases, and 0 bases lay outside the gene matches. This clonotype was obtained from a human donor with chronic lymphocytic leukemia. The sequences come from PBMCs, collected after 24 months of ibrutinib treatment. This chain uses TRBV6-5 with TRBJ1-2, with 8 bases that match TRBD1. The CDR3 is CASSYGQGGYTF. Here the CDR3 DNA reads TGTGCCAGCAGTTACGGACAGGGTGGCTACACCTTC.